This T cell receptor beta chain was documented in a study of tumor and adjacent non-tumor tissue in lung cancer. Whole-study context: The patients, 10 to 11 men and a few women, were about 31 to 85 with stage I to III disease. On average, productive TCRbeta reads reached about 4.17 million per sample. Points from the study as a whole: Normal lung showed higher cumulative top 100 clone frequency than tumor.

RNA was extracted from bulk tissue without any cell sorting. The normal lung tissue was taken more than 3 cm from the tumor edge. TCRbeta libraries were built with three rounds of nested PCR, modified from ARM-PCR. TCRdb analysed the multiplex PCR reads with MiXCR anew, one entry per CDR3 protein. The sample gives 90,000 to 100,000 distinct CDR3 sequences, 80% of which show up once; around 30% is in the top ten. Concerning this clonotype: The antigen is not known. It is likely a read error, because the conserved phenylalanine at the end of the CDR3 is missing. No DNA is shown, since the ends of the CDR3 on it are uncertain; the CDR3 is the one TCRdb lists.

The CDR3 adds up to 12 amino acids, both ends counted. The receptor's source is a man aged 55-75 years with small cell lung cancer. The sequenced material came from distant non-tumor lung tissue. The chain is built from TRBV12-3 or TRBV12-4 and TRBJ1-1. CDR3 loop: CASSLGETEAFL.